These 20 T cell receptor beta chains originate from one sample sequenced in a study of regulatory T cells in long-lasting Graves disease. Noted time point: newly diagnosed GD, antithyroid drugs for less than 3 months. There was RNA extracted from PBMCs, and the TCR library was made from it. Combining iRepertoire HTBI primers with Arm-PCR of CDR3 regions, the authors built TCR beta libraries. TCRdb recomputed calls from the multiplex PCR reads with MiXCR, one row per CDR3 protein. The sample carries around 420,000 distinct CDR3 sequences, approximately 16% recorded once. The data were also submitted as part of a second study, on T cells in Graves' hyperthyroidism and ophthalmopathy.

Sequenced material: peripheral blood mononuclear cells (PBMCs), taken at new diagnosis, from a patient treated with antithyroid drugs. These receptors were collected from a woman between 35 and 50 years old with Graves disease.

The DNA for the CDR3 is TGTGCCAGCAGTAGGGGGGGGGCGTTCGGCACAGATACGCAGTATTTT. This codes for CASSRGGAFGTDTQYF. This chain links TRBV6-2 or TRBV6-3 with TRBJ2-3; D perhaps matches TRBD2 (7 bases). CDR3 size: 16 residues. CDR1 is MNHEY, CDR2 SVGEGT, per germline. The V end lost 5 bases, the J end lost 1 base, and 16 bases lay between the germline ends.

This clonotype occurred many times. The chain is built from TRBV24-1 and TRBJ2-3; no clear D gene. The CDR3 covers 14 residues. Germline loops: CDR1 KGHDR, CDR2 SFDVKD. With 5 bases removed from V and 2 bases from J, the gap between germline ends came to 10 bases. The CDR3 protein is CATSGHMATDTQYF. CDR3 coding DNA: TGTGCCACCAGTGGACACATGGCCACAGATACGCAGTATTTT.

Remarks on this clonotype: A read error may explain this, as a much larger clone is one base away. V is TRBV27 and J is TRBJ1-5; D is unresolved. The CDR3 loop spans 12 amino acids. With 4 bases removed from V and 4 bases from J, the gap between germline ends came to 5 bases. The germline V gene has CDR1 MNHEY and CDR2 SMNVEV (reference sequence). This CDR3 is CASSSVNQPQHF. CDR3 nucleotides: TGTGCCAGCAGTTCAGTGAATCAGCCCCAGCATTTT.

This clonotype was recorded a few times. CDR3 nucleotide sequence: TGTGCCAGCAGCCATCCGGGACGGATAAATTCACCCCTCCACTTT. This sequence encodes CASSHPGRINSPLHF. The chain uses TRBV3-1 and TRBJ1-6, with D perhaps TRBD1 (5 bases). Trimming stripped 3 bases from V and 7 bases from J, with 13 bases between. This CDR3 is 15 amino acids long. Germline V gene sequence: CDR1 LGHDT, CDR2 YNNKEL (reference sequence).

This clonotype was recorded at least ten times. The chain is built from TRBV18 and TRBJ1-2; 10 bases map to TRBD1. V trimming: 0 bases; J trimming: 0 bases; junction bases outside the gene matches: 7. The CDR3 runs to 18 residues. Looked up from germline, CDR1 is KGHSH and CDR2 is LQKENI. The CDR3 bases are TGTGCCAGCTCACCACCGAACGGACAGGGGGGAACTAACTATGGCTACACCTTC. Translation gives CASSPPNGQGGTNYGYTF.

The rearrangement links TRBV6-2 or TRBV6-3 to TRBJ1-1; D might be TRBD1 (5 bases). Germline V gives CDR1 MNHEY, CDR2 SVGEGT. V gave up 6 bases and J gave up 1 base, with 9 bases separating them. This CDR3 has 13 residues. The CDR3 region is CASSWTKNTEAFF. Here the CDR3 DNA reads TGTGCCAGCAGCTGGACAAAGAACACTGAAGCTTTCTTT.

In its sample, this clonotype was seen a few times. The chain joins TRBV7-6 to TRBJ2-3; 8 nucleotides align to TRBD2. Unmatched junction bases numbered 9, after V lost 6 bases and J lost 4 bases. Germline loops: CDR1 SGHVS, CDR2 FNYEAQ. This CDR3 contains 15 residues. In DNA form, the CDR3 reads TGTGCCAGCAGTCATAGCGGGAAAGGGCCAGATACGCAGTATTTT. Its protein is CASSHSGKGPDTQYF. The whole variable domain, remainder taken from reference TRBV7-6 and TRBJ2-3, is GAGVSQSPRYKVTKRGQDVALRCDPISGHVSLYWYRQALGQGPEFLTYFNYEAQQDKSGLPNDRFSAERPEGSISTLTIQRTEQRDSAMYRCASSHSGKGPDTQYFGPGTRLTVL.

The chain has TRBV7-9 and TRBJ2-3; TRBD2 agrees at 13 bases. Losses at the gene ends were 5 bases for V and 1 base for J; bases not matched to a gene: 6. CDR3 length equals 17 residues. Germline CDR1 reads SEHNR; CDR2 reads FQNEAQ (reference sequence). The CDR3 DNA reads TGTGCCAGCAGCGGACTAGCGGGAGTGGGGGGCACAGATACGCAGTATTTT. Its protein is CASSGLAGVGGTDTQYF.

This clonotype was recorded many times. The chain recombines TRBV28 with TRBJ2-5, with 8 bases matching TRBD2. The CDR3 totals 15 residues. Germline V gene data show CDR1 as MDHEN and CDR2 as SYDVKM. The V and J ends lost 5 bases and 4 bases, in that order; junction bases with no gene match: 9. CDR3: CASSPGGRIIETQYF. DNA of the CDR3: TGTGCCAGCAGTCCTGGCGGGAGGATCATAGAGACCCAGTACTTC.

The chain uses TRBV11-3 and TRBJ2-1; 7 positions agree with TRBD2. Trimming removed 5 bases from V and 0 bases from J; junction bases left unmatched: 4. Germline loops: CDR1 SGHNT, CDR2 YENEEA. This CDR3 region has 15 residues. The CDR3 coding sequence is TGTGCCAGCAGCCGCAGCGGGGCCTCCTACAATGAGCAGTTCTTC. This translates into CASSRSGASYNEQFF.

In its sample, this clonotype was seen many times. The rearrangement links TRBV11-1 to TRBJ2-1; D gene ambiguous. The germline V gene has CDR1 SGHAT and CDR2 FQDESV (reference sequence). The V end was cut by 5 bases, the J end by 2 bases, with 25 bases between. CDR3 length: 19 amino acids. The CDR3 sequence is CASSHSAVPAHPTYNEQFF. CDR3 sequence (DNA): TGTGCCAGCAGCCATAGTGCCGTTCCTGCACATCCTACCTACAATGAGCAGTTCTTC.

DNA for the CDR3: TGTGCCAGCAGCTCCCTCCTCAAAAAGGGCGCCTACGAGCAGTACTTC. The encoded protein is CASSSLLKKGAYEQYF. The rearrangement links TRBV11-2 to TRBJ2-7; no reliable D call. This CDR3 region has 16 residues. Germline assignment: CDR1 SGHAT and CDR2 FQNNGV. V lost 4 bases and J lost 2, with 18 bases in between.

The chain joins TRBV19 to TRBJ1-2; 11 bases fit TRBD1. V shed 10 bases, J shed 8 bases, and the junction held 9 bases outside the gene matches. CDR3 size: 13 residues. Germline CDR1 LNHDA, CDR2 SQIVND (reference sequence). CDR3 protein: CAIASGQGGGYTF. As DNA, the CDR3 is TGTGCCATCGCCTCGGGACAGGGGGGAGGCTACACCTTC.

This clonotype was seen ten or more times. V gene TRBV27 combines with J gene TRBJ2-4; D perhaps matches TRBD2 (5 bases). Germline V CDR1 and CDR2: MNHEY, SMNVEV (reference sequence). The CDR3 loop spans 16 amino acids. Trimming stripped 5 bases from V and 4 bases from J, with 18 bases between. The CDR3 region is CASSRTLAQFKNIQYF. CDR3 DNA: TGTGCCAGCAGTCGAACTCTAGCCCAGTTTAAAAACATTCAGTACTTC.

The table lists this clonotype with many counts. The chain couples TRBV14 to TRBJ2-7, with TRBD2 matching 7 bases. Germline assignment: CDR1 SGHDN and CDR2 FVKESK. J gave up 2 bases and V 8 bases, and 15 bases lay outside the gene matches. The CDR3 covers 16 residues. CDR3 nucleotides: TGTGCCAGCTCGTCCCGCGGGAGCGGTTTTCCCTACGAGCAGTACTTC. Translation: CASSSRGSGFPYEQYF.

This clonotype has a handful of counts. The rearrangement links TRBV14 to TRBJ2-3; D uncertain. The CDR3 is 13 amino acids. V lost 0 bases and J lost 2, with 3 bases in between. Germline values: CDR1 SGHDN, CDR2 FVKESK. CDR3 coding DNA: TGTGCCAGCAGCCAAGACCTCACAGATACGCAGTATTTT. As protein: CASSQDLTDTQYF.

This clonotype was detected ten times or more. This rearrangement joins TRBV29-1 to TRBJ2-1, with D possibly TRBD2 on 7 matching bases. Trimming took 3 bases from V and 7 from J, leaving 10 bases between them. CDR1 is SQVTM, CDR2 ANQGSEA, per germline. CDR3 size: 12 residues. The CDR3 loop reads CSVDRGANEQFF. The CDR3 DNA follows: TGCAGCGTTGATCGGGGGGCGAATGAGCAGTTCTTC.

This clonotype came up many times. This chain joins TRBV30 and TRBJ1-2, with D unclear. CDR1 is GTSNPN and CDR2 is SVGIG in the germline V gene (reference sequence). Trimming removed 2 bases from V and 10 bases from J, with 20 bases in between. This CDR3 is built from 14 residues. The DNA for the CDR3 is TGTGCCTGGAGTAAGAGGGCAGGTTCGGCTGTCTACACCTTC. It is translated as CAWSKRAGSAVYTF.

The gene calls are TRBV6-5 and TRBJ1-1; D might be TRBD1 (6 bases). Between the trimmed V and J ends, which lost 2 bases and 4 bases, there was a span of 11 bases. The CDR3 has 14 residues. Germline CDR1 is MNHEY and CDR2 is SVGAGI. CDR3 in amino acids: CASSYTQGSTEAFF. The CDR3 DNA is TGTGCCAGCAGTTACACCCAGGGGAGCACTGAAGCTTTCTTT.

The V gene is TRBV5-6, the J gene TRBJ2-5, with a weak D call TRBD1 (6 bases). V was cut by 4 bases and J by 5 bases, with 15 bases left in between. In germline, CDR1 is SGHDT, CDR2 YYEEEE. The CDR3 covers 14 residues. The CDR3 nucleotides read TGTGCCAGCAGCGGGACCGGACAGTTGGAGACCCAGTACTTC. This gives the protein CASSGTGQLETQYF.